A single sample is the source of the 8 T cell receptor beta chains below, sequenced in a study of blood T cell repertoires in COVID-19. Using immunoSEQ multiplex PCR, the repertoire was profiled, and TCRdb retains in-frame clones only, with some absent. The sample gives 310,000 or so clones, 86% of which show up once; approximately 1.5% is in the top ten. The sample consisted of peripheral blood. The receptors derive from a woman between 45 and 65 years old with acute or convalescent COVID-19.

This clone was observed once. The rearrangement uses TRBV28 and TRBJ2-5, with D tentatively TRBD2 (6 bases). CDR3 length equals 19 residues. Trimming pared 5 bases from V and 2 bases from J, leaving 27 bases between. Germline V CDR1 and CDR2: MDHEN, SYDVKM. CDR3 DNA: TGTGCCAGCAGTACCTACTTCCGGACTAACGGTACCCAACAAGAGACCCAGTACTTC. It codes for CASSTYFRTNGTQQETQYF.

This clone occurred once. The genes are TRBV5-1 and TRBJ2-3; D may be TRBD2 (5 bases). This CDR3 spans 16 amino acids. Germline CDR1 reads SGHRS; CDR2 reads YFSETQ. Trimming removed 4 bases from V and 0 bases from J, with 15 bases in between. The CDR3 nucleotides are TGCGCCAGCAGCCCCGCCGGAGCGGCAAGCACAGATACGCAGTATTTT. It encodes CASSPAGAASTDTQYF.

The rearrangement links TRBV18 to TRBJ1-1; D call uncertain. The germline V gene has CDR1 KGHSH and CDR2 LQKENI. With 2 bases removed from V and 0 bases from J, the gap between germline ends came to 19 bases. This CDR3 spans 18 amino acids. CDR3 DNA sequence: TGTGCCAGCTCACCATTGCAGGTGGGCAGTCTCATGAACACTGAAGCTTTCTTT. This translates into CASSPLQVGSLMNTEAFF.

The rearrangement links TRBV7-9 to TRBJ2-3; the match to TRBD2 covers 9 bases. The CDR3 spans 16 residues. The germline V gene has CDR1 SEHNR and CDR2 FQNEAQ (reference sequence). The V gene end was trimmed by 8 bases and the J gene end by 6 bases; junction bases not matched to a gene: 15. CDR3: CASFRTPGLATDTQYF. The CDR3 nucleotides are TGTGCCAGCTTTCGGACGCCGGGACTAGCAACCGATACGCAGTATTTT.

Written as DNA, the CDR3 is TGCGCCAGCAGCCAAGGGAGTATTAATGAGAATTCACCCCTCCACTTT. This sequence encodes CASSQGSINENSPLHF. This rearrangement joins TRBV4-1 to TRBJ1-6; D gene ambiguous. With 1 base removed from V and 7 bases from J, the gap between germline ends came to 14 bases. Germline lookup yields CDR1 MGHRA and CDR2 YSYEKL. The CDR3 extends over 16 amino acids.

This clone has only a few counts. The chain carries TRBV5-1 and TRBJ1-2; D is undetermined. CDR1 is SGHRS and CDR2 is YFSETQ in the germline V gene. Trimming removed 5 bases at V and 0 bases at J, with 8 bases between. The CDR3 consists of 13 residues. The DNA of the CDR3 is TGCGCCAGCAGTGGCAGGACTAACTATGGCTACACCTTC. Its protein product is CASSGRTNYGYTF.

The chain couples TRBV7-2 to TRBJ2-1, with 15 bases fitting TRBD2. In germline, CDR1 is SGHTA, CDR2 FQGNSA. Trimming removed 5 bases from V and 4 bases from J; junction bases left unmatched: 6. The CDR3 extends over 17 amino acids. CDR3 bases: TGTGCCAGCAGCCCGGGACTAGCGGGAGGCTTATACAATGAGCAGTTCTTC. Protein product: CASSPGLAGGLYNEQFF.

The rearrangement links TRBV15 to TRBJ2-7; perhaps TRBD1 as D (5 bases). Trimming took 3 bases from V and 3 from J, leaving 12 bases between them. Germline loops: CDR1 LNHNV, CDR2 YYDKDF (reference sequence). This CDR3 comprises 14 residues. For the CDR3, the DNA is TGTGCCACCAGCAGTTCCCTAGGGGTCTACGAGCAGTACTTC. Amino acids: CATSSSLGVYEQYF.